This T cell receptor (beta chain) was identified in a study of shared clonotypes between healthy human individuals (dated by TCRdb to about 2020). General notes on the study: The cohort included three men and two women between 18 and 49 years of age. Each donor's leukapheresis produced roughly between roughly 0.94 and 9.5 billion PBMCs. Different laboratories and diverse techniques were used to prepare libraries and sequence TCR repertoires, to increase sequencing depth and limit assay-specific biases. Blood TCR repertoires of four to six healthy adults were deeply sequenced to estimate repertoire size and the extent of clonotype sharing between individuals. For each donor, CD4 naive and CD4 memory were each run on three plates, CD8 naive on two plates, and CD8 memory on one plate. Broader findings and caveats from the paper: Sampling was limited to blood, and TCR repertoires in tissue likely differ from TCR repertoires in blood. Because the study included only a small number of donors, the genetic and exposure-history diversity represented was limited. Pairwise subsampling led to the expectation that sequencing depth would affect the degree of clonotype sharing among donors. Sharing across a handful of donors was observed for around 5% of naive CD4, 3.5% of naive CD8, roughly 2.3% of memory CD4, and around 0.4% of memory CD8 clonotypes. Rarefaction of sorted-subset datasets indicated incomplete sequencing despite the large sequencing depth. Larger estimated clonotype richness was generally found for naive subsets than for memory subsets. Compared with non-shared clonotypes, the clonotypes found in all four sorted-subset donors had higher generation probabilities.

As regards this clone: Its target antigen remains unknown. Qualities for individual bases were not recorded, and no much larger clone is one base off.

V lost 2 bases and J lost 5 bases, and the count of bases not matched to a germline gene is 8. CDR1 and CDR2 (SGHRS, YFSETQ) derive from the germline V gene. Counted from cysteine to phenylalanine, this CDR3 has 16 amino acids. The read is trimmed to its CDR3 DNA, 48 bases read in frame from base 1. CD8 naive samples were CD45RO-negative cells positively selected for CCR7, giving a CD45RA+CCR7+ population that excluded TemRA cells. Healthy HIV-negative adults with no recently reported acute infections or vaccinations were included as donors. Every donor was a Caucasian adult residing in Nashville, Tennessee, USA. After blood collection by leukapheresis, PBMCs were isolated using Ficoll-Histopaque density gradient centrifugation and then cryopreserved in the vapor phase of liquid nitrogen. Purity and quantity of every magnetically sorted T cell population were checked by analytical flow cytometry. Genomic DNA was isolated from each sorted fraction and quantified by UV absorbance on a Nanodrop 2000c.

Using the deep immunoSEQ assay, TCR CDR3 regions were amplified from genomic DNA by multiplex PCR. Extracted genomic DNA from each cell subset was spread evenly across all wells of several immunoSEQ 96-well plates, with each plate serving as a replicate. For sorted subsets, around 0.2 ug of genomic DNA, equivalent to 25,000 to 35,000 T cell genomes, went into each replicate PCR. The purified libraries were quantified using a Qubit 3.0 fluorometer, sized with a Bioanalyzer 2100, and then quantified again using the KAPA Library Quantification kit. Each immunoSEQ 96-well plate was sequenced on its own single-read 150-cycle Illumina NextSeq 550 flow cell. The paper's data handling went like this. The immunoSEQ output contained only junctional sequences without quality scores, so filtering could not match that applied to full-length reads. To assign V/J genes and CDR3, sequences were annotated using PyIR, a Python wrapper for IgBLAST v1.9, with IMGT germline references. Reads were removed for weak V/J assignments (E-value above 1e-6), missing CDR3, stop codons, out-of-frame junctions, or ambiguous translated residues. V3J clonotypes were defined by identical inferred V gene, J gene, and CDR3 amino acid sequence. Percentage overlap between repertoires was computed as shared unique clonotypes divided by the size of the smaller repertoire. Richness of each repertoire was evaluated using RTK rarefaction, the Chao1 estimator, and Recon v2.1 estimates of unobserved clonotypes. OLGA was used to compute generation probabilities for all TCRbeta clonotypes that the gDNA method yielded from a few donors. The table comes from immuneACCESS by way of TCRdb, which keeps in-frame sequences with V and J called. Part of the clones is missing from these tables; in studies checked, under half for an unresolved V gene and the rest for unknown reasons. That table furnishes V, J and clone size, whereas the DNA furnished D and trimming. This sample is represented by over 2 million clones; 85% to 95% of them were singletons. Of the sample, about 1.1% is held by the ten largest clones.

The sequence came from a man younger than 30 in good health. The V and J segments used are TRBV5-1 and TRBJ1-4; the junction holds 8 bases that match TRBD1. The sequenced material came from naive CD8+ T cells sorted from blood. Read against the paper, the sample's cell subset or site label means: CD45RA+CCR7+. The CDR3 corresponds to CASSFTIQGENEKLFF. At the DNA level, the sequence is TGCGCCAGCAGCTTTACAATACAGGGGGAGAATGAAAAACTGTTTTTT.